This T cell receptor (beta chain) was profiled in a study of T cell repertoires in cytomegalovirus infection. Study-wide background: Recently identified HLA-C-restricted CMV epitopes were among the peptides used. CMV infection and matching HLA type were both indicated by public TCR beta signatures.

In this sample, this clonotype turned up a few times. Its target is not known. Findings of the study overall: Cumulative public TCR beta family frequency identified CMV carriers with the relevant HLA. The ex vivo response was dominated by HLA-C-restricted CMV-specific TCR beta clonotypes.

In TCRdb, the reads were re-called with MiXCR into one record per CDR3 protein. The sample consists of around 50,000 distinct CDR3 sequences, about 18% of them appearing once. This CDR3 region has 15 residues. V lost 6 bases to trimming and J lost 2 bases; unmatched junction nucleotides: 9. The germline V gene encodes CDR1 MDHEN and CDR2 SYDVKM. The specimen comprised CD8+ T cells from cultured PBMCs, sampled from culture after CMV antigen stimulation. This chain joins TRBV28 and TRBJ2-5; 7 nucleotides line up with TRBD1. This sequence was found in a human donor in good health (CMV status not recorded). Some clones in this sample may be carry-over from other donors' samples. In DNA, the CDR3 is TGTGCCAGCAGGTCTTGGACAGGCTCACAAGAGACCCAGTACTTC. It specifies CASRSWTGSQETQYF.